The 24 T cell receptor beta chains below were found in one sample sequenced in a study of blood T cell repertoires in COVID-19. Using immunoSEQ multiplex PCR, the repertoire was profiled, and TCRdb retains in-frame clones only, with some absent. The table shows about 70,000 clones, with 89% occurring only once. Material for sequencing was peripheral blood. The origin of the receptors is a middle-aged man with active COVID-19.

The chain combines TRBV6-6 with TRBJ2-7, with 10 positions matching TRBD1. CDR1 is MNHNY and CDR2 is SVGAGI in the germline V gene (reference sequence). The V segment lost 4 bases and the J segment 5 bases; nucleotides outside the gene matches: 5. This CDR3 spans 14 amino acids. As DNA, the CDR3 is TGTGCCAGCAGTTGGGGACAGGGGTTGAACGAGCAGTACTTC. Its protein product is CASSWGQGLNEQYF.

This chain joins TRBV5-6 and TRBJ1-6; tentative D call: TRBD1 (6 bases). CDR3 length: 13 residues. Trimming left V 5 bases short and J 7 bases short, with 10 bases between. CDR1 and CDR2 from the germline V gene are SGHDT and YYEEEE. The CDR3 sequence: CASRLDSNSPLHF. CDR3 sequence (DNA): TGTGCCAGCAGACTGGACAGCAATTCACCCCTCCACTTT. Looking up the rest from reference TRBV5-6 and TRBJ1-6 gives the full variable domain: DAGVTQSPTHLIKTRGQQVTLRCSPKSGHDTVSWYQQALGQGPQFIFQYYEEEERQRGNFPDRFSGHQFPNYSSELNVNALLLGDSALYLCASRLDSNSPLHFGNGTRLTVT.

The CDR3 reads CATQATGREETQYF. For the CDR3, the DNA is TGTGCCACCCAGGCAACAGGGAGGGAAGAGACCCAGTACTTC. The rearrangement links TRBV24-1 to TRBJ2-5, with D maybe TRBD2 (7 bases). V gave up 9 bases and J gave up 3 bases, with 16 bases separating them. From germline, CDR1 is KGHDR and CDR2 SFDVKD. CDR3 length equals 14 residues.

The chain combines TRBV10-3 with TRBJ1-1, with D tentatively TRBD1 (6 bases). Germline CDR1 is ENHRY and CDR2 is SYGVKD. The CDR3 sequence is 13 residues long. The V and J ends lost 7 bases and 0 bases respectively, with 9 bases between them. The CDR3 sequence is CAIMDSMNTEAFF. CDR3 nucleotides: TGTGCCATCATGGACAGTATGAACACTGAAGCTTTCTTT.

The CDR3 nucleotides read TGTGCCAGCAGTCCAAGACAGGGAGGAGCTGAAGCTTTCTTT. It yields the protein CASSPRQGGAEAFF. The chain employs TRBV6-5 and TRBJ1-1; 7 bases line up with TRBD1. Per germline, CDR1 MNHEY and CDR2 SVGAGI. Trimming at V came to 5 bases and at J to 6 bases, leaving 9 bases not matched to a gene. The CDR3 contains 14 residues.

The gene calls are TRBV10-2 and TRBJ2-3; 7 bases map to TRBD2. Germline V gene data show CDR1 as WSHSY and CDR2 as SAAADI. The CDR3 is made up of 16 amino acids. With 7 bases clipped from V and 5 bases from J, the junction kept 15 bases outside the gene matches. CDR3 in amino acids: CASTSVGGTLGDTQYF. CDR3 nucleotide sequence: TGCGCCAGCACTAGCGTGGGGGGGACCTTGGGAGATACGCAGTATTTT.

The chain couples TRBV4-3 to TRBJ1-1; 7 positions agree with TRBD1. There are 16 residues in the CDR3. The ends lost 2 bases at V and 5 bases at J; junction bases unmatched: 11. Germline V gene data show CDR1 as LGHNA and CDR2 as YSLEER. The CDR3 DNA follows: TGCGCCAGCAGCCAAAATCCCACCATACAGGGGACTGAAGCTTTCTTT. Protein sequence: CASSQNPTIQGTEAFF.

In this sample, this clone turned up many times. The gene calls are TRBV19 and TRBJ2-1, with 8 bases identical to TRBD1. Germline trimming cut 5 bases from V and 6 bases from J; bases unmatched to any gene: 6. The V gene's germline CDR1 is LNHDA and CDR2 SQIVND (reference sequence). This CDR3 has 14 residues. The CDR3 reads CASSDGQGFNEQFF. The DNA for the CDR3 is TGTGCCAGTAGTGATGGACAGGGTTTCAATGAGCAGTTCTTC. The full variable domain, in which reference TRBV19 and TRBJ2-1 provide the parts outside the CDR3, is DGGITQSPKYLFRKEGQNVTLSCEQNLNHDAMYWYRQDPGQGLRLIYYSQIVNDFQKGDIAEGYSVSREKKESFPLTVTSAQKNPTAFYLCASSDGQGFNEQFFGPGTRLTVL.

The chain links TRBV4-1 to TRBJ1-1; the D gene is possibly TRBD1 (5 bases). Per the germline V gene, CDR1 is MGHRA and CDR2 is YSYEKL. V was clipped by 1 base and J by 5 bases, with 14 bases between them. CDR3 length equals 15 residues. CDR3 nucleotide sequence: TGCGCCAGCAGCCAAGTGTCGGGGGGTGCAACTGAAGCTTTCTTT. Encoded protein: CASSQVSGGATEAFF.

The chain has TRBV4-3 and TRBJ1-4, with D unresolved. The CDR3 has 15 residues. The germline V gene encodes CDR1 LGHNA and CDR2 YSLEER. V was shortened by 1 base and J by 7 bases, with 13 bases between the two germline ends. The CDR3 loop is CASSQGGSRGEKLFF. CDR3 sequence (DNA): TGCGCCAGCAGCCAAGGCGGGAGCCGAGGTGAAAAACTGTTTTTT.

The chain employs TRBV5-1 and TRBJ2-3; TRBD2 agrees at 7 bases. V lost 2 bases to trimming and J lost 0 bases; unmatched junction nucleotides: 6. The CDR3 sequence is 16 residues long. From germline, CDR1 is SGHRS and CDR2 YFSETQ. The CDR3 loop reads CASSFSFGGSTDTQYF. DNA of the CDR3: TGCGCCAGCAGCTTCTCGTTCGGGGGGAGCACAGATACGCAGTATTTT.

CDR3 coding DNA: TGTGCCAGCTCACCATCCTCGACAGCTGAGGACCCTGGAAACACCATATATTTT. Encoded protein: CASSPSSTAEDPGNTIYF. The chain has TRBV18 and TRBJ1-3; TRBD1 might be the D (5 bases). Germline loops: CDR1 KGHSH, CDR2 LQKENI. The V gene lost 2 bases and the J gene lost 2 bases, with 19 bases spanning the gap. The CDR3 extends over 18 amino acids. Based on the CDR3 plus reference TRBV18 and TRBJ1-3, the full variable domain is NAGVMQNPRHLVRRRGQEARLRCSPMKGHSHVYWYRQLPEEGLKFMVYLQKENIIDESGMPKERFSAEFPKEGPSILRIQQVVRGDSAAYFCASSPSSTAEDPGNTIYFGEGSWLTVV.

This chain links TRBV7-8 with TRBJ1-2; 9 bases map to TRBD1. Looked up from germline, CDR1 is SGHVS and CDR2 is FQNEAQ. This CDR3 is built from 14 residues. J was trimmed by 8 bases and V by 5 bases; bases with no gene match: 9. This CDR3 reads CASSATGGVKGYTF. Written as DNA, the CDR3 is TGTGCCAGCAGCGCGACAGGGGGTGTGAAAGGCTACACCTTC.

Only one count was recorded for this clone. The CDR3 reads CASSSTGGRGDTQYF. In DNA, the CDR3 is TGTGCCAGCAGTTCTACGGGGGGCAGGGGAGATACGCAGTATTTT. J is TRBJ2-3 and V is TRBV28, with a weak D call TRBD2 (7 bases). The CDR3 has 15 residues. Trimming removed 4 bases from V and 5 bases from J, with 16 bases in between. Germline V CDR1 and CDR2: MDHEN, SYDVKM.

The CDR3 coding sequence is TGCGCCAGCAACCCGGGACTAGCGGTTAATGAGCAGTTCTTC. This translates into CASNPGLAVNEQFF. The rearrangement joins TRBV4-1 to TRBJ2-1; 11 bases line up with TRBD2. V lost 7 bases to trimming and J lost 7 bases; unmatched junction nucleotides: 6. Per the germline V gene, CDR1 is MGHRA and CDR2 is YSYEKL. The CDR3 consists of 14 residues.

The chain couples TRBV27 to TRBJ2-5; TRBD2 matches 11 bases. Germline V gene sequence: CDR1 MNHEY, CDR2 SMNVEV (reference sequence). J lost 1 base, V lost 1 base, and 5 bases had no gene match. The CDR3 consists of 17 residues. The CDR3 reads CASSLLAGGGIQETQYF. CDR3 in DNA: TGTGCCAGCAGTTTATTAGCGGGGGGGGGAATCCAAGAGACCCAGTACTTC.

The V gene is TRBV6-6, the J gene TRBJ2-7; 10 bases are a match to TRBD1. The CDR3 covers 16 residues. V gave up 6 bases and J gave up 0 bases; unmatched junction bases: 8. Germline CDR1 MNHNY, CDR2 SVGAGI (reference sequence). The CDR3 region has the DNA TGTGCCAGCAGCCGACCCGGGACAGGGGTCTCCTACGAGCAGTACTTC. This gives the protein CASSRPGTGVSYEQYF.

The chain recombines TRBV24-1 with TRBJ2-1, with TRBD2 identical over 9 bases. Trimming cost V 3 bases and J 6 bases; bases outside gene matches: 8. The germline V gene has CDR1 KGHDR and CDR2 SFDVKD. The CDR3 loop spans 16 amino acids. The CDR3 DNA reads as TGTGCCACCAGTGATCCTGGCGGGGGGGCCGGCAATGAGCAGTTCTTC. This sequence encodes CATSDPGGGAGNEQFF.

This clone was detected once. The rearrangement joins TRBV6-5 to TRBJ1-6, with 12 bases lining up with TRBD1. The CDR3 has 16 amino acids. Germline CDR1 is MNHEY and CDR2 is SVGAGI. V lost 2 bases to trimming and J lost 10 bases; unmatched junction nucleotides: 6. The CDR3 bases are TGTGCCAGCAGTTACACTGGGACAGGGGGCGTCTCACCCCTCCACTTT. It translates to CASSYTGTGGVSPLHF.

The chain carries TRBV7-2 and TRBJ2-5; 10 nucleotides align to TRBD2. The V gene end was trimmed by 7 bases and the J gene end by 5 bases; junction bases not matched to a gene: 13. Germline CDR1 is SGHTA and CDR2 is FQGNSA. This CDR3 region has 16 residues. The CDR3 loop reads CASTRGSGGAIETQYF. The CDR3 DNA sequence: TGTGCCAGCACTAGGGGGAGCGGGGGGGCAATCGAGACCCAGTACTTC.

The chain combines TRBV5-6 with TRBJ1-5; 7 bases map to TRBD1. This CDR3 is built from 18 residues. J lost 0 bases, V lost 0 bases, and 9 bases had no gene match. Germline lookup yields CDR1 SGHDT and CDR2 YYEEEE. Here the CDR3 DNA reads TGTGCCAGCAGCTTGGGAGGGGGCCGAGTCTATAGCAATCAGCCCCAGCATTTT. Residues: CASSLGGGRVYSNQPQHF.

The chain carries TRBV2 and TRBJ1-1; D not certain. The CDR3 is 11 residues long. The V gene lost 7 bases and the J gene lost 1 base, with 4 bases spanning the gap. The V gene's germline CDR1 is SNHLY and CDR2 FYNNEI. CDR3 in DNA: TGTGCCAGCACCAGGAACACTGAAGCTTTCTTT. Residues: CASTRNTEAFF.

This clone showed up just a few times. The chain carries TRBV2 and TRBJ1-2; D possibly corresponds to TRBD1 (6 bases). Trimming cost V 5 bases and J 8 bases, with 15 bases left between them. The germline CDR1 and CDR2 sequences are SNHLY and FYNNEI. This CDR3 has 13 amino acids. The CDR3 loop reads CASSLRGGMGYTF. CDR3 bases: TGTGCCAGCAGTTTGAGGGGGGGAATGGGCTACACCTTC.

This chain's CDR3 is CASRIGGANEKLFF. The CDR3, as DNA: TGTGCCAGCAGAATAGGGGGGGCTAATGAAAAACTGTTTTTT. This chain links TRBV6-6 with TRBJ1-4; possible D gene TRBD1, 6 bases. V dropped 6 bases and J dropped 3 bases, with 11 bases sitting between them. The CDR3 runs to 14 residues. Germline CDR1 is MNHNY and CDR2 is SVGAGI (reference sequence).